This T cell receptor (beta chain) was identified in a study of blood T cell repertoires in COVID-19. The overall study: Samples representing acute and convalescent COVID-19 were sourced from the United States, Italy and Spain. PBMCs, B-cell-depleted T cells, or T cells were the source of the cDNA or gDNA that made up the material.

The germline V gene has CDR1 MGHRA and CDR2 YSYEKL. The CDR3 is 14 residues long. V lost 1 base, J lost 4 bases, and 1 base stayed unmatched. Original analysis: The assay estimated nucleated cells by amplifying reference gene primers. Profiled with immunoSEQ multiplex PCR; TCRdb holds only in-frame clones, not every one. That table supplies the V and J calls and clone size; D and trimming were determined from the DNA. The sample lists tens of thousands of clones; approximately 80% were seen once. This TCR came from a young man with COVID-19, enrolled during active disease. Input material: peripheral blood. This chain uses TRBV4-1 with TRBJ1-2; TRBD1 aligns across 9 bases. The CDR3 protein is CASSQGDRAYGYTF. The CDR3, as DNA: TGCGCCAGCAGCCAAGGGGACAGGGCCTATGGCTACACCTTC.